Following are 15 T cell receptor beta chains from one sample sequenced in a study of vaccination and CD4 T cells after COVID-19 (dated by TCRdb to between 2021 and 2024). These receptors' targets are unknown. Preparation of the library involved PCR. The data were produced on an Illumina iSeq 100. At the Johns Hopkins FTIC core, DNA from the cultured CD4+ T cells underwent TCR sequencing with the Oncomine TCR Beta short-read assay. The raw public data were reprocessed by TCRdb itself: fastp quality trimming at Q25, MiXCR clonotype calling, in-frame beta chains only. Each entry is one CDR3 protein sequence, shown with its most common DNA and genes. This sample has about 15,000 distinct CDR3 sequences in its table, and about 48% of those were observed once. Clones ranked in the top ten supply around 9.1% of the sample. According to the study, the label for this sample's treatment or condition signals: roughly 10-day PBMC culture with coronavirus spike peptide pools or control peptides (ViraFEST assay).

The sequences come from CD4+ T cells from blood, cultured in vitro, collected before SARS-CoV-2 vaccination. These receptors were collected from a human donor who had recovered from COVID-19.

The J gene is TRBJ1-1, the V gene TRBV6-2 or TRBV6-3; 7 positions match TRBD1. CDR1 and CDR2 from the germline V gene are MNHEY and SVGEGT. The CDR3 is 14 residues long. Trimming at V came to 7 bases and at J to 0 bases, leaving 5 bases not matched to a gene. CDR3 sequence reads: CASKTGNMNTEAFF. The CDR3 DNA reads TGTGCCAGCAAGACAGGGAACATGAACACTGAAGCTTTCTTT.

The rearrangement links TRBV10-3 to TRBJ2-3; 7 bases map to TRBD2. Germline V lookup: CDR1 ENHRY, CDR2 SYGVKD. V dropped 2 bases and J dropped 1; count of bases not matched to a gene: 3. The CDR3 has 15 amino acids. The CDR3 nucleotides read TGTGCCATCAGTGAGGGGGGGGTTCGCACAGATACGCAGTATTTT. It codes for CAISEGGVRTDTQYF.

This chain links TRBV6-1 with TRBJ2-7; D ambiguous. V was clipped by 6 bases and J by 1 base, with 10 bases between them. The CDR3 has 13 residues. The germline gives CDR1 MNHNS, CDR2 SASEGT. For the CDR3, the DNA is TGTGCCAGCAGCCCGCTCAGTTCCTACGAGCAGTACTTC. Translating gives CASSPLSSYEQYF.

The V gene is TRBV28, the J gene TRBJ2-7; D is ambiguous. CDR1 and CDR2 (germline): MDHEN, SYDVKM. V was cut by 5 bases and J by 3 bases, with 5 bases left in between. The CDR3 covers 11 residues. CDR3 region: CASSQDYEQYF. CDR3 coding DNA: TGTGCCAGCAGTCAGGACTACGAGCAGTACTTC.

This chain joins TRBV7-9 and TRBJ2-3; D is possibly TRBD2 (5 bases). Germline V lookup: CDR1 SEHNR, CDR2 FQNEAQ (reference sequence). V dropped 4 bases and J dropped 1 base, with 9 bases sitting between them. The CDR3 length is 14 residues. The DNA for the CDR3 is TGTGCCAGCAGCTCGGACGGGGGCACAGATACGCAGTATTTT. Translated, it gives CASSSDGGTDTQYF.

The chain carries TRBV20-1 and TRBJ2-7; no definite D call. The CDR3 contains 11 residues. The V end lost 3 bases, the J end lost 3 bases, and 6 bases lay between the germline ends. Germline loops: CDR1 DFQATT, CDR2 SNEGSKA (reference sequence). In DNA form, the CDR3 reads TGCAGTGCTAGTCGCGTCTACGAGCAGTACTTC. Protein: CSASRVYEQYF.

The chain couples TRBV7-8 to TRBJ1-1, with 7 bases that match TRBD1. V lost 5 bases, J lost 1 base, and 10 bases stayed unmatched. The germline V gene has CDR1 SGHVS and CDR2 FQNEAQ. The CDR3 is 16 residues long. The CDR3 is CASSNRGVGSNTEAFF. CDR3 nucleotides: TGTGCCAGCAGCAACAGGGGAGTAGGATCGAACACTGAAGCTTTCTTT. Combining the CDR3 with reference TRBV7-8 and TRBJ1-1 gives the whole variable domain GAGVSQSPRYKVAKRGQDVALRCDPISGHVSLFWYQQALGQGPEFLTYFQNEAQLDKSGLPSDRFFAERPEGSVSTLKIQRTQQEDSAVYLCASSNRGVGSNTEAFFGQGTRLTVV.

The chain recombines TRBV11-1 with TRBJ1-1; maybe TRBD1 (5 bases). The CDR3 is 15 amino acids. Trimming shortened V by 5 bases and J by 2 bases, and 15 bases separated the two germline ends. Germline assignment: CDR1 SGHAT and CDR2 FQDESV (reference sequence). The CDR3 reads CASSRTLGGNTEAFF. The CDR3, as DNA: TGTGCCAGCAGCCGGACATTGGGGGGAAACACTGAAGCTTTCTTT.

This clonotype was seen a single time. V is TRBV5-3 and J is TRBJ1-2; D is undetermined. TRBV5-3 is an ORF for which the function is uncertain. CDR3 length: 15 amino acids. The V end was cut by 8 bases, the J end by 0 bases, with 17 bases between. The CDR3 spells CASSPGRRTNYGYTF. In nucleotides, the CDR3 is TGTGCCAGCAGCCCCGGTCGGCGAACTAACTATGGCTACACCTTC.

V is TRBV4-3 and J is TRBJ1-1; the D gene is possibly TRBD1 (6 bases). CDR1 is LGHNA and CDR2 is YSLEER in the germline V gene. With 4 bases removed from V and 0 bases from J, the gap between germline ends came to 12 bases. This CDR3 is 15 amino acids long. The CDR3 DNA follows: TGCGCCAGCAGCCGACAGGCGACTATGAACACTGAAGCTTTCTTT. It codes for CASSRQATMNTEAFF.

The chain employs TRBV12-3 or TRBV12-4 and TRBJ2-7; D gene uncertain. The V end lost 5 bases, the J end lost 5 bases, and 7 bases lay between the germline ends. The CDR3 loop spans 11 amino acids. CDR3: CASSLGHEQYF. The CDR3 DNA follows: TGTGCCAGCAGTCTTGGACACGAGCAGTACTTC.

In this sample, this clonotype turned up a few times. The V and J genes are TRBV7-2 and TRBJ2-3; possible D gene TRBD1, 6 bases. The V gene's germline CDR1 is SGHTA and CDR2 FQGNSA. This CDR3 spans 15 amino acids. The V and J ends lost 1 base and 2 bases respectively, with 10 bases between them. The CDR3 DNA follows: TGTGCCAGCAGCTTAGTGGCAGGGGTCACAGATACGCAGTATTTT. Translated, it gives CASSLVAGVTDTQYF.

The chain links TRBV19 to TRBJ2-3; D not certain. The CDR3 is 18 amino acids. Per the germline V gene, CDR1 is LNHDA and CDR2 is SQIVND (reference sequence). Between the trimmed V and J ends, which lost 3 bases and 2 bases, there was a span of 21 bases. CDR3 sequence reads: CASSIHPKIDKNTDTQYF. DNA for the CDR3: TGTGCCAGTAGTATTCATCCCAAAATCGACAAGAACACAGATACGCAGTATTTT.

This chain links TRBV28 with TRBJ1-5, with TRBD1 identical over 8 bases. The CDR3 extends over 16 amino acids. V lost 5 bases to trimming and J lost 1 base; unmatched junction nucleotides: 7. Germline loops: CDR1 MDHEN, CDR2 SYDVKM. CDR3 sequence (DNA): TGTGCCAGCAGTCGGGACCGACAGGGGAGCAATCAGCCCCAGCATTTT. It translates to CASSRDRQGSNQPQHF.

DNA of the CDR3: TGTGCCAGCAGCACAGGGACTAGCGGGAGGGATCCTGGGACCCAGTACTTC. It codes for CASSTGTSGRDPGTQYF. The chain links TRBV5-4 to TRBJ2-5, with 16 bases lining up with TRBD2. In germline, CDR1 is SGHNT, CDR2 YYREEE (reference sequence). There are 17 residues in the CDR3. V dropped 4 bases and J dropped 7; count of bases not matched to a gene: 10.